This T cell receptor (beta chain) is from a study of cytomegalovirus exposure and HLA in healthy donors. Notes on the study in general: Certain indistinguishable V segments, among them TRBV6-2 and TRBV6-3, were excluded. Prior analysis indicated that the majority of TCR beta V segments exhibited productivity approximately 87% or approximately 30% of the time.

For this clone: Its antigen is currently unknown.

The J segment lost 0 bases and the V segment lost 5 bases, leaving 5 bases of the junction unmatched. The CDR3 is 14 residues long. Germline-derived CDR1 and CDR2 are GTSNPN and SVGIG (reference sequence). Both 60 Vbeta primers and 13 Jbeta primers went into the PCR. Original analysis: It was a later analysis that counted roughly 80 million unique TCR beta chains, of which some 9.9 million were shared. Repertoires were generated with immunoSEQ multiplex PCR, while TCRdb's copy carries only in-frame clones and drops some. V and J calls and clone size follow that table, whereas D and trimming were derived from the DNA. The table lists approximately 32,000 clones, roughly four fifths of them singletons.

This clonotype was sampled from a woman aged 25 to 39 in good health and CMV-seropositive. The sample taken for sequencing was PBMCs. The V and J genes are TRBV30 and TRBJ2-7, with 9 bases fitting TRBD1. In nucleotides, the CDR3 is TGTGCCTGGGGAACAGGGGGCAGCTCCTACGAGCAGTACTTC. Translating it yields CAWGTGGSSYEQYF.